This T cell receptor (beta chain) was sequenced in a study of blood T cell repertoires in COVID-19. Study as a whole: Specimens from acute and convalescent COVID-19 originated in the United States, Italy and Spain.

Sequenced by immunoSEQ multiplex PCR; TCRdb stores in-frame clones only, minus some. The table shows about 140,000 clones, with more than 65% occurring only once. In its sample, this clone was seen a few times. Per germline, CDR1 SGHTA and CDR2 FQGNSA. Trimming shortened V by 1 base and J by 1 base, and 13 bases separated the two germline ends. CDR3 length equals 16 residues. What was sequenced was peripheral blood. The chain employs TRBV7-2 and TRBJ1-1; a weak D match, TRBD1 (5 bases). The sequence was obtained from a woman aged 60-75 years with acute or convalescent COVID-19. The CDR3 reads CASSLVGGYPNTEAFF. The CDR3, as DNA: TGTGCCAGCAGCTTAGTGGGGGGGTACCCGAACACTGAAGCTTTCTTT.